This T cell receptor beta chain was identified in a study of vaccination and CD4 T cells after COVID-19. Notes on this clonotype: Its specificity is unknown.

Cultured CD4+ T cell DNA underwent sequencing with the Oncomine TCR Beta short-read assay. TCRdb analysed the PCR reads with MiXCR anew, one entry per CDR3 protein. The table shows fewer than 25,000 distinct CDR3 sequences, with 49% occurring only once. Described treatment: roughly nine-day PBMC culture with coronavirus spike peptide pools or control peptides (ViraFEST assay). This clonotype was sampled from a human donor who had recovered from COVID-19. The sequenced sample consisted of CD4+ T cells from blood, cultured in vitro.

CDR3 nucleotide sequence: TGTGCCAGTAGTAGCGGACACAAAAACATTCAGTACTTC. This sequence encodes CASSSGHKNIQYF. The V call is TRBV19, the J call TRBJ2-4; a weak D match, TRBD1 (5 bases). The germline V gene has CDR1 LNHDA and CDR2 SQIVND (reference sequence). The CDR3 is made up of 13 amino acids. The V and J ends lost 4 bases and 3 bases respectively, with 7 bases between them.